The sequence of this T cell receptor (beta chain) was determined in a study of CD8+CD57+ T cells in acquired aplastic anemia. On the study more broadly: The study obtained an average of approximately 2.9 ug of DNA from sorted CD4+ and CD8+ cells.

Sequencing involved patients with CD8+CD57+ cell expansion previously shown by flow cytometry. Among the patients, none had received any therapy at the time of blood sampling. Germline values: CDR1 WNHNN, CDR2 SYGVQD (reference sequence). Trimming left V 2 bases short and J 9 bases short, with 17 bases between. This CDR3 has 16 residues. CDR3 and TCR beta VDJ profiling relied on a genomic DNA template. TCRdb processed the reads anew with MiXCR; each CDR3 protein has one entry. The data contain hundreds of thousands of distinct CDR3 sequences, roughly a third of them singletons. The chain links TRBV10-1 to TRBJ1-6, with TRBD1 as a possible D gene (5 bases). The specimen was sorted CD4+, CD8+, or CD8+CD57+ T cells (not recorded which) from PBMCs. The TCR was taken from a human donor with aplastic anemia. The DNA of the CDR3 is TGCGCCAGCAGTGAGACACAGGTTGGGTTGGGTTCACCCCTCCACTTT. It codes for CASSETQVGLGSPLHF.